This TCR beta chain was sequenced for a study of blood T cell repertoires in COVID-19. Study overall: T cells, B-cell-depleted T cells, or PBMCs provided the cDNA or gDNA that served as material.

Here immunoSEQ multiplex PCR was the method, and the copy in TCRdb shows in-frame clones only, minus some. This sample has fewer than 300,000 clones, with under 90% found just once. This clone was seen ten or more times. The sample taken for sequencing was peripheral blood. The sequence came from a man aged 50-59 years with COVID-19, enrolled during active disease.

CDR3 nucleotides: TGTGCCAGCAATCCGGGACAGAATAATGAAAAACTGTTTTTT. Translation: CASNPGQNNEKLFF. The chain carries TRBV6-5 and TRBJ1-4; 7 bases are shared with TRBD1. CDR1 and CDR2 (germline): MNHEY, SVGAGI. Germline trimming cut 7 bases from V and 4 bases from J; bases unmatched to any gene: 6. The CDR3 is 14 amino acids.